Listed below are T cell receptor beta chains from one sample, sequenced in a study of blood T cells in healthy people across ages. TCRdb reanalysed the 5' RACE reads using MiXCR and keeps one entry per CDR3 protein. The table lists some 900,000 distinct CDR3 sequences, around 30% of them singletons. Source material: blood. The receptors derive from a woman over 75 in good health. Each CDR3 is given with its conserved first and last residue. The order of the fields is J gene, clone size, D gene, V gene, CDR3 protein, CDR3 DNA. The D gene is left open where the match is weak. Rows give clone size only sometimes, using once, few, many, or a class for an expanded clone.

TRBJ2-1,-,-,TRBV9,CASSVGDSSYNEQFF,TGTGCCAGCAGCGTAGGAGACAGCTCCTACAATGAGCAGTTCTTC
TRBJ2-5,-,TRBD2,TRBV6-5,CASGVAGVFQETQYF,TGTGCCAGCGGAGTAGCGGGGGTCTTCCAAGAGACCCAGTACTTC
TRBJ2-7,-,-,TRBV12-3/TRBV12-4,CASSLPLVHEQYF,TGTGCCAGCAGTTTACCGCTGGTCCATGAGCAGTACTTC
TRBJ2-6,many,-,TRBV7-9,CASSSPREANVLTF,TGTGCCAGCAGCTCCCCCCGAGAGGCCAACGTCCTGACTTTC
TRBJ1-2,many,-,TRBV7-2,CASSLVGAGTNYGYTF,TGTGCCAGCAGCTTAGTAGGCGCAGGTACTAACTATGGCTACACCTTC
TRBJ2-1,many,TRBD2,TRBV5-1,CASTPSGTSGDQNEQFF,TGCGCCAGCACCCCATCGGGAACTAGCGGGGATCAAAATGAGCAGTTCTTC
TRBJ2-3,few,TRBD2,TRBV5-1,CASSLERGTTDTQYF,TGCGCCAGCAGCTTGGAGCGGGGGACCACAGATACGCAGTATTTT
TRBJ2-4,many,TRBD1,TRBV18,CASSPQPTGYQNIQYF,TGTGCCAGCTCACCTCAGCCGACAGGGTATCAAAACATTCAGTACTTC
TRBJ2-7,many,-,TRBV28,CASSFPGTLRYEQYF,TGTGCCAGCAGTTTTCCCGGGACCTTGCGTTACGAGCAGTACTTC
TRBJ1-1,-,-,TRBV14,CASSPYSTAEAFF,TGTGCCAGCAGCCCTTATTCGACAGCCGAAGCTTTCTTT
TRBJ1-1,few,-,TRBV6-5,CASSYSGQKNTEAFF,TGTGCCAGCAGTTACTCAGGACAGAAGAACACTGAAGCTTTCTTT
TRBJ2-5,few,TRBD1,TRBV10-3,CALSSPDRDETQYF,TGTGCCCTCAGTTCCCCGGACAGGGATGAGACCCAGTACTTC
TRBJ2-1,-,-,TRBV5-6,CTGTSGGLSYNEQFF,TGTACCGGCACTTCTGGCGGGCTCTCCTACAATGAGCAGTTCTTC
TRBJ1-3,-,-,TRBV7-2,CASSEGGAGNTIYF,TGTGCCAGCAGCGAAGGGGGGGCTGGAAACACCATATATTTT
TRBJ2-1,many,-,TRBV9,CASSPIEGRRSEQFF,TGTGCCAGCAGTCCAATAGAAGGGCGCCGAAGTGAGCAGTTCTTC
TRBJ2-7,many,-,TRBV24-1,CATSDTGNPPYEQYF,TGTGCCACCAGTGATACAGGGAACCCTCCCTACGAGCAGTACTTC
TRBJ2-4,-,-,TRBV18,CASSPPSLAKNIQYF,TGTGCCAGCTCACCACCGTCCCTAGCCAAAAACATTCAGTACTTC
TRBJ1-6,-,-,TRBV27,CASSPYLPDNSPLHF,TGTGCCAGCAGTCCTTACCTACCGGATAATTCACCCCTCCACTTT
TRBJ1-2,-,TRBD1,TRBV18,CASSPLSDRVYGYTF,TGTGCCAGCTCACCTTTGTCAGACAGGGTCTATGGCTACACCTTC
TRBJ2-7,few,TRBD2,TRBV19,CASSISVAGGPYEQYF,TGTGCCAGTAGTATCTCGGTAGCGGGGGGGCCCTACGAGCAGTACTTC
TRBJ1-4,few,-,TRBV5-1,CASSFAALNEKLFF,TGCGCCAGCAGCTTTGCAGCCCTTAATGAAAAACTGTTTTTT
TRBJ2-1,few,TRBD1,TRBV6-5,CASSKRQGSGEQFF,TGTGCCAGCAGTAAGAGACAGGGCTCGGGTGAGCAGTTCTTC
TRBJ1-5,-,TRBD1,TRBV4-1,CASSPWSLPGQGADQPQHF,TGCGCCAGCAGCCCCTGGAGCCTGCCGGGACAGGGGGCCGATCAGCCCCAGCATTTT
TRBJ1-2,few,-,TRBV9,CASSADQTGPWGYTF,TGTGCCAGCAGCGCCGACCAGACAGGACCTTGGGGCTACACCTTC
TRBJ2-1,many,-,TRBV7-2,CASSLSRVGNEQFF,TGTGCCAGCAGCTTGTCAAGGGTGGGGAATGAGCAGTTCTTC
TRBJ1-1,-,-,TRBV7-6,CASSPGLVTEAFF,TGTGCCAGCAGCCCCGGGTTGGTCACTGAAGCTTTCTTT
TRBJ1-4,many,TRBD1,TRBV20-1,CSARDVARQGATNEKLFF,TGCAGTGCTAGAGATGTTGCGAGACAGGGGGCGACTAATGAAAAACTGTTTTTT
TRBJ2-7,-,-,TRBV28,CASRETGATNEQYF,TGTGCCAGCAGAGAGACAGGCGCTACCAATGAGCAGTACTTC
TRBJ2-3,many,-,TRBV6-6,CASSYVGTGTDTQYF,TGTGCCAGCAGTTACGTTGGCACAGGGACAGATACGCAGTATTTT
TRBJ2-7,once,TRBD1,TRBV20-1,CSARKPGGYEQYF,TGCAGTGCTAGAAAACCAGGGGGCTACGAGCAGTACTTC
TRBJ1-5,few,-,TRBV3-1,CASSDSPYSNQPQHF,TGTGCCAGCAGCGACAGTCCTTATAGCAATCAGCCCCAGCATTTT
TRBJ2-1,once,-,TRBV12-1,CASSFAHFGRGKNEQFF,TGTGCCAGCAGCTTTGCGCATTTCGGACGGGGAAAAAATGAGCAGTTCTTC
TRBJ2-1,many,TRBD2,TRBV6-6,CASSGTRTSNEQFF,TGTGCCAGCAGTGGGACTAGAACTAGCAATGAGCAGTTCTTC
TRBJ2-1,many,-,TRBV12-3/TRBV12-4,CASSRRHDSYNEQFF,TGTGCCAGCAGTCGCCGACACGACTCCTACAATGAGCAGTTCTTC
TRBJ2-7,many,-,TRBV28,CASSFPPQGSYEQYF,TGTGCCAGCAGTTTTCCACCACAGGGTTCCTACGAGCAGTACTTC
TRBJ2-1,-,TRBD2,TRBV11-2,CASSSPRASGGYNEQFF,TGTGCCAGCAGCTCCCCCCGTGCTAGCGGGGGATACAATGAGCAGTTCTTC
TRBJ2-5,-,-,TRBV12-3/TRBV12-4,CASSITTETQYF,TGTGCCAGCAGTATAACTACAGAGACCCAGTACTTC
TRBJ2-2,-,-,TRBV30,CAWSVHGKGELFF,TGTGCCTGGAGTGTACACGGGAAGGGGGAGCTGTTTTTT
TRBJ2-5,few,-,TRBV3-1,CASSQDPPVQETQYF,TGTGCCAGCAGCCAAGATCCTCCCGTGCAAGAGACCCAGTACTTC
TRBJ1-1,many,TRBD1,TRBV7-2,CASSAQGGNTEAFF,TGTGCCAGCAGCGCCCAGGGGGGAAACACTGAAGCTTTCTTT
TRBJ1-2,many,-,TRBV7-9,CASSTVGGHGYTF,TGTGCCAGCAGCACCGTGGGGGGACATGGCTACACCTTC
TRBJ2-3,few,-,TRBV5-8,CASSLGRGVRGTDTQYF,TGTGCCAGCAGCTTGGGGCGAGGGGTCAGGGGCACAGATACGCAGTATTTT
TRBJ1-2,-,-,TRBV12-3/TRBV12-4,CASSRLPSMNYGYTF,TGTGCCAGCAGCCGTCTGCCAAGTATGAACTATGGCTACACCTTC
TRBJ2-4,-,-,TRBV6-2/TRBV6-3,CASTPFTGNLKNIQYF,TGTGCCAGCACGCCTTTTACAGGGAATTTGAAGAACATTCAGTACTTC
TRBJ1-4,few,-,TRBV6-5,CASRTGTEEKLFF,TGTGCCAGCCGAACCGGCACCGAGGAAAAACTGTTTTTT
TRBJ2-5,many,TRBD1,TRBV28,CASSTPGQGARETQYF,TGTGCCAGCAGCACACCGGGACAGGGGGCCAGGGAGACCCAGTACTTC
TRBJ1-1,-,-,TRBV12-3/TRBV12-4,CASSRHLQGTTEAFF,TGTGCCAGCAGCCGACACCTACAGGGAACGACTGAAGCTTTCTTT
TRBJ2-1,many,TRBD2,TRBV5-1,CASSLLAGGPRNEQFF,TGCGCCAGCAGCTTGCTGGCGGGGGGGCCACGGAATGAGCAGTTCTTC
TRBJ2-3,many,-,TRBV11-2,CASSLVKDTQYF,TGTGCCAGCAGCCTAGTGAAAGATACGCAGTATTTT
TRBJ2-5,few,-,TRBV11-2,CASSVGGRMEEAQYF,TGTGCCAGCAGCGTGGGGGGCAGGATGGAGGAGGCCCAGTACTTC
TRBJ2-5,many,TRBD2,TRBV5-5,CASSLEAGGRRTQYF,TGTGCCAGCAGCTTGGAAGCGGGGGGGAGACGGACCCAGTACTTC
TRBJ1-2,many,-,TRBV12-3/TRBV12-4,CASSLFAGYTF,TGTGCCAGCAGTTTGTTTGCTGGCTACACCTTC
TRBJ2-7,once,TRBD2,TRBV18,CASSPPNGGDYNEQYF,TGTGCCAGCTCACCGCCGAACGGGGGGGACTACAATGAGCAGTACTTC
TRBJ1-4,-,-,TRBV20-1,CSAPPTTNEKLFF,TGCAGTGCGCCCCCCACAACTAATGAAAAACTGTTTTTT
TRBJ2-5,many,-,TRBV5-1,CASSSQQGIQETQYF,TGCGCCAGCAGCTCGCAACAGGGAATACAAGAGACCCAGTACTTC
TRBJ1-6,-,-,TRBV10-3,CAISVLVDSSPLHF,TGTGCCATCAGTGTTTTGGTGGACTCCTCACCCCTCCACTTT
TRBJ1-2,many,-,TRBV20-1,CSATQGVQHHSHGYTF,TGCAGTGCTACACAAGGCGTACAGCATCATTCTCATGGCTACACCTTC
TRBJ2-3,many,-,TRBV7-2,CASSLSRDDTQYF,TGTGCCAGCAGCTTATCTCGGGACGATACGCAGTATTTT
TRBJ2-1,many,TRBD2,TRBV20-1,CSAKGTSGLSSYNEQFF,TGCAGTGCTAAGGGGACTAGCGGGTTGAGCTCCTACAATGAGCAGTTCTTC
TRBJ2-7,-,TRBD2,TRBV2,CASSVSRGGPYEQYF,TGTGCCAGCAGTGTCTCGCGGGGGGGCCCCTACGAGCAGTACTTC